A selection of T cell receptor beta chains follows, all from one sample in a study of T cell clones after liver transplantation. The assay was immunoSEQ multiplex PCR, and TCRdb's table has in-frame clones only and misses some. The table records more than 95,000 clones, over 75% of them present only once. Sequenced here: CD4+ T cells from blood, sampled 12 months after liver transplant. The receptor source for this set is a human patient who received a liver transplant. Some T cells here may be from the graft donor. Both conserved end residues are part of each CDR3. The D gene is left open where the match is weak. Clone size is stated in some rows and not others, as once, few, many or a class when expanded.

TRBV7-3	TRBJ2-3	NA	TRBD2	TGTGCCAGCAGCTCCTGGACTAGCGGGAAATACACAGATACGCAGTATTTT	CASSSWTSGKYTDTQYF
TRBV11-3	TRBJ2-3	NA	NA	TGTGCCAGCAGCTCCCTCCGCACAGATACGCAGTATTTT	CASSSLRTDTQYF
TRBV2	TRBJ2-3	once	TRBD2	TGTGCCAGCAGTGAAGGGGCGGGAGGGCCGGCAGATACGCAGTATTTT	CASSEGAGGPADTQYF
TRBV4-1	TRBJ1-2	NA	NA	TGCGCCAGCAGCCAAGTTTCCCAGGGGAGGCCTAACTATGGCTACACCTTC	CASSQVSQGRPNYGYTF
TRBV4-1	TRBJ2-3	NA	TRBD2	TGCGCCAGCAGCCAAGACGGGACTAGCGGGATCACAGATACGCAGTATTTT	CASSQDGTSGITDTQYF
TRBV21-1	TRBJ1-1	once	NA	TGTGCCAGCAGCAAAAAGAGGGACCCCTTGAGGAGCACTGAAGCTTTCTTT	CASSKKRDPLRSTEAFF
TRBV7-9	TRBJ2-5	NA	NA	TGTGCCAGCAGCTCCAACCAGGGTCTGACCCAGTACTTC	CASSSNQGLTQYF
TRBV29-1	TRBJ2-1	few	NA	TGCAGCGCCCTGGGGAGTGGGAGCTCCTACAATGAGCAGTTCTTC	CSALGSGSSYNEQFF
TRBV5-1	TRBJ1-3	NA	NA	TGCGCCAGCAGCTTGGCGGGGGTGAGCTCTGGAAACACCATATATTTT	CASSLAGVSSGNTIYF
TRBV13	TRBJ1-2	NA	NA	TGTGCCAGCAGCCTACTCCGAGGAGATGGCTACACCTTC	CASSLLRGDGYTF
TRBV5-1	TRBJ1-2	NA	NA	TGCGCCAGCAGCTTGGATGGTGACTATGGCTACACCTTC	CASSLDGDYGYTF
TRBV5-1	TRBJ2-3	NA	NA	TGCGCCAGCAGCCCAAGATCCGGCGGCACAGATACGCAGTATTTT	CASSPRSGGTDTQYF
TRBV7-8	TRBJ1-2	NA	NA	TGTGCCAGCGCCGAGAGCGTGGCTAACTATGGCTACACCTTC	CASAESVANYGYTF
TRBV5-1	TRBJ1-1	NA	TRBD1	TGCGCCAGCAGGCCAAGACAGGGAGGGAACACTGAAGCTTTCTTT	CASRPRQGGNTEAFF
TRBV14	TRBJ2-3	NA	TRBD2	TGTGCCAGCAGCTACTTGGTAGCGGGAAGTCGTGGCACAGATACGCAGTATTTT	CASSYLVAGSRGTDTQYF
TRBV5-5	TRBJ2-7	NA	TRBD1	TGTGCCAGCAGCATATCCCCGGGACAGTCCTACGAGCAGTACTTC	CASSISPGQSYEQYF
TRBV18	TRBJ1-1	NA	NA	TGTGCCAGCTCACTTCATATGGGGAGGGACACTGAAGCTTTCTTT	CASSLHMGRDTEAFF
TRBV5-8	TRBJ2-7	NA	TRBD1	TGTGCCAGCAGCAGGGGGCTTCTGAACGAGCAGTACTTC	CASSRGLLNEQYF
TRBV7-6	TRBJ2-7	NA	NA	TGTGCCAGCAGCTTAGCTCCCGGGAGCAAATACGAGCAGTACTTC	CASSLAPGSKYEQYF
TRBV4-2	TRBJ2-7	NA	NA	TGTGCCAGCAGAGGGTCCCACTACGAGCAGTACTTC	CASRGSHYEQYF
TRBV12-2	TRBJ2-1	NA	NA	TGTGCAAGTCGCTTAGTGAGGGGATACAATGAGCAGTTCTTC	CASRLVRGYNEQFF
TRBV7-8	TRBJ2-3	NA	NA	TGTGCCAGCAGCTTGATGCCCCGTGCTTCAACGCAGTATTTT	CASSLMPRASTQYF
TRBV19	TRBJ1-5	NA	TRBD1	TGTGCCAGTAGGGCCCAGGGACAGGGTACCAATCAGCCCCAGCATTTT	CASRAQGQGTNQPQHF
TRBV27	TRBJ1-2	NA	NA	TGTGCCAGCAGTTCGCAGGGTTTGGACTATGGCTACACCTTC	CASSSQGLDYGYTF
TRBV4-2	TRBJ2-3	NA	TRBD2	TGTGCCAGCAGCCAAGCCAGCGGGAGTGCAGATACGCAGTATTTT	CASSQASGSADTQYF
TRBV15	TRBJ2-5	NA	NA	TGTGCCACCAGCAGAGATCGATTGTCCAAAGAGACCCAGTACTTC	CATSRDRLSKETQYF
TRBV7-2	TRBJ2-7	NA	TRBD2	TGTGCCAGCAGCCTTTCGACTAGCGGGTCCTACGAGCAGTACTTC	CASSLSTSGSYEQYF
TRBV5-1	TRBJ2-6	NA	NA	TGCGCCAGCAGCAACGGGGCGGATCCTTACTCTGGGGCCAACGTCCTGACTTTC	CASSNGADPYSGANVLTF
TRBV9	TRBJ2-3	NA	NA	TGTGCCAGCAGCGTAGCCCCCTGGAGGGATACGCAGTATTTT	CASSVAPWRDTQYF
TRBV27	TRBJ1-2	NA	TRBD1	TGTGCCAGCAGTCCCGGACAGGTTACCATCTATGGCTACACCTTC	CASSPGQVTIYGYTF
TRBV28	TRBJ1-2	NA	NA	TGTGCCAGCATTGGTAACAGCCCCTATGGCTACACCTTC	CASIGNSPYGYTF
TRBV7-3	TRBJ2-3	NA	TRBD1	TGTGCCAGCAGCTTATATGCCCCAGGGGGTGGCACAGATACGCAGTATTTT	CASSLYAPGGGTDTQYF
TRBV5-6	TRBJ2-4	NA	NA	TGTGCCAGCAGCTTATGGGGGGCCAACATTCAGTACTTC	CASSLWGANIQYF
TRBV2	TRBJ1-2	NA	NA	TGTGCCAGCAGCAAGGACAGTAACTATGGCTACACCTTC	CASSKDSNYGYTF
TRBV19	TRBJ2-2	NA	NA	TGTGCCAGTAGTATTAGGAGAGGGTCCCCCGGGGAGCTGTTTTTT	CASSIRRGSPGELFF
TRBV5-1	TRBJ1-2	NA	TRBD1	TGCGCCAGCAGCGGGGGGACAGGTTTCGACGGCTACACCTTC	CASSGGTGFDGYTF
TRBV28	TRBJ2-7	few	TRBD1	TGTGCCAGCAGGGGACAGGGGGCGCACTACGAGCAGTACTTC	CASRGQGAHYEQYF
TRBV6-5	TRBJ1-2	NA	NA	TGTGCCAGCAGTTACTCGGGCGCAGGGGCTAACTATGGCTACACCTTC	CASSYSGAGANYGYTF